The next 9 T cell receptor beta chains were all read from a single sample in a study of T cell repertoires in ileal Crohn's disease. Measured with immunoSEQ multiplex PCR; TCRdb has only the in-frame clones, and not every one. The sample has about 7,400 clones; 75% to 85% are singletons. Sequenced input: ileal tissue. The receptors were sampled from an adult with Crohn's disease.

CDR3 region: CASSQEELGLAGGNTQYF. The CDR3 bases are TGCGCCAGCAGCCAAGAGGAGTTGGGACTAGCGGGAGGGAATACGCAGTATTTT. The V call is TRBV4-1, the J call TRBJ2-3; TRBD2 matches 16 bases. This CDR3 spans 18 amino acids. With V trimmed by 0 bases and J by 7 bases, 7 bases remained unmatched. CDR1 is MGHRA and CDR2 is YSYEKL in the germline V gene.

V usage is TRBV2 and J usage is TRBJ1-5; 7 bases line up with TRBD1. The germline gives CDR1 SNHLY, CDR2 FYNNEI. Trimming took 8 bases from V and 3 from J; bases not matched to a gene: 4. The CDR3 has 13 residues. The CDR3 DNA reads TGTGCCAGCGGGACAGACCTCAATCAGCCCCAGCATTTT. It encodes CASGTDLNQPQHF.

The rearrangement joins TRBV6-1 to TRBJ1-4; D perhaps matches TRBD1 (6 bases). The germline CDR1 and CDR2 sequences are MNHNS and SASEGT. This CDR3 has 14 amino acids. The germline V and J ends were trimmed by 6 bases and 7 bases, with 15 bases remaining between them. The CDR3 coding sequence is TGTGCCAGCAGACTCGGGGGGGCTGGTGAAAAACTGTTTTTT. It encodes CASRLGGAGEKLFF.

This rearrangement joins TRBV6-1 to TRBJ1-5, with 9 bases lining up with TRBD1. V shed 4 bases and J 8 bases; nucleotides not matched to a gene: 3. The CDR3 loop spans 13 amino acids. CDR1 MNHNS and CDR2 SASEGT come from the germline V gene. The CDR3 here is CASSGDRGKPQHF. CDR3 bases: TGTGCCAGCAGTGGAGACAGGGGGAAGCCCCAGCATTTT.

This clone occurred a few times. The chain couples TRBV7-9 to TRBJ2-7, with D perhaps TRBD1 (7 bases). CDR1 is SEHNR and CDR2 is FQNEAQ in the germline V gene (reference sequence). The CDR3 totals 12 residues. V dropped 9 bases and J dropped 5 bases, with 14 bases sitting between them. The chain's CDR3 is CASKQGGDEQYF. CDR3 in DNA: TGTGCCAGTAAGCAGGGGGGTGACGAGCAGTACTTC.

The chain links TRBV5-8 to TRBJ1-1; TRBD1 might be the D (6 bases). V was shortened by 1 base and J by 10 bases, with 11 bases between the two germline ends. Germline V gene data show CDR1 as SGHTS and CDR2 as YDEGEE. The CDR3 has 12 residues. The CDR3 region is CASSLSGGRAFF. The CDR3 DNA sequence: TGTGCCAGCAGCTTGAGCGGGGGGCGAGCTTTCTTT.

This clone occurred a few times. The chain employs TRBV25-1 and TRBJ2-3; 8 bases are a match to TRBD2. After removal of 8 bases from V and 2 bases from J, the junction contained 3 bases not matched to a gene. This CDR3 contains 13 residues. Germline CDR1 MGHDK, CDR2 SYGVNS. The CDR3 region is CASVLAVTDTQYF. DNA for the CDR3: TGTGCCAGCGTACTAGCGGTCACAGATACGCAGTATTTT. The full variable domain, rest sourced from reference TRBV25-1 and TRBJ2-3, is EADIYQTPRYLVIGTGKKITLECSQTMGHDKMYWYQQDPGMELHLIHYSYGVNSTEKGDLSSESTVSRIRTEHFPLTLESARPSHTSQYLCASVLAVTDTQYFGPGTRLTVL.

This clone was observed a handful of times. The rearrangement links TRBV4-1 to TRBJ2-1; D remains ambiguous. Trimming shortened V by 0 bases and J by 5 bases, and 11 bases separated the two germline ends. In germline, CDR1 is MGHRA, CDR2 YSYEKL. The CDR3 is 15 amino acids. The CDR3 region has the DNA TGCGCCAGCAGCCAAGAAGGAGTCAGCCACAATGAGCAGTTCTTC. This translates into CASSQEGVSHNEQFF.

This clone has only one observation. V and J are TRBV7-8 and TRBJ2-3, with TRBD2 matching over 15 bases. From germline, CDR1 is SGHVS and CDR2 FQNEAQ. The CDR3 covers 18 residues. The ends lost 5 bases at V and 4 bases at J; junction bases unmatched: 10. Here the CDR3 reads CASSPWTSGRALADTQYF. In nucleotides, the CDR3 is TGTGCCAGCAGCCCCTGGACTAGCGGGAGGGCCTTGGCAGATACGCAGTATTTT.